This entry features one TCR beta chain sequence. Its antigen is not known. This sample stems from a study of blood T cells in healthy people across ages. Study-level findings and limits: Long-lived donors exceeded aged donors in naive CD4+ cells and diversity. In older individuals, TCR beta diversity per million T cells was lower, falling roughly linearly with age.

Using a J-beta primer mix together with a sample-barcoded 5' primer, a second PCR was run for roughly 7 to 12 cycles. In TCRdb, the 5' RACE reads were re-called with MiXCR into one record per CDR3 protein. The table includes approximately 940,000 distinct CDR3 sequences, about 44% detected once. The CDR3 runs 16 residues. Trimming took 6 bases from V and 2 from J; bases not matched to a gene: 10. CDR1 MDHEN and CDR2 SYDVKM come from the germline V gene. The chain combines TRBV28 with TRBJ2-1, with 7 bases identical to TRBD1. Input material: blood. The receptor was isolated from a man aged 25-45 years in good health. The DNA for the CDR3 is TGTGCCAGCAGGCCAGGGGGAGTTTTGCCCTACAATGAGCAGTTCTTC. This gives the protein CASRPGGVLPYNEQFF.